This T cell receptor beta chain was captured by sequencing in a study of Ad26.COV2.S vaccination and SARS-CoV-2 variants. Whole-study context: Donor got 5x10^10 or 1x10^11 viral particles of Ad26.COV2.S.

Profiled with immunoSEQ multiplex PCR; TCRdb holds only in-frame clones, not every one. The top ten hold approximately 3% of the sample, which has about 250,000 clones, around nine tenths seen once. Notes on the study in general: From the TCR breadth and depth analyses, total T cell responses may have been underestimated. Following vaccination, spike-specific CD8+ and CD4+ T cell responses reportedly exhibited substantial breadth.

Germline assignment: CDR1 SGHRS and CDR2 YFSETQ. After removal of 7 bases from V and 7 bases from J, the junction contained 7 bases not matched to a gene. This CDR3 is built from 14 residues. As regards this clone: Its target is unknown.

The sample's treatment: some 20 received Ad26.COV2.S at low or high dose, single or two shots; about 5 received placebo; per-sample allocation not given. Day 63 after the first injection of vaccine or placebo was the sampling time. This vaccine is an Ad26 vector that expresses the Wuhan-strain SARS-CoV-2 spike. The chain carries TRBV5-1 and TRBJ2-2; 10 nucleotides match TRBD2. Specimen: peripheral blood, collected in a trial of Ad26.COV2.S vaccine versus placebo. This clonotype originated in a person aged 18-65 years who received the Ad26.COV2.S COVID-19 vaccine or a placebo. The CDR3 coding sequence is TGCGCCAGCGAACTAGCGGGACTGGACGGGGAGCTGTTTTTT. Its protein is CASELAGLDGELFF.